This TCR beta chain was captured by sequencing in a study of T cell changes during pregnancy in multiple sclerosis. Germline V gene lookup returns CDR1 SGHAT and CDR2 FQNNGV. The CDR3 runs 12 residues. The V end was cut by 1 base, the J end by 4 bases, with 5 bases between. The protocol was immunoSEQ multiplex PCR, while the TCRdb copy is restricted to in-frame clones and leaves out a portion. The top ten hold around 0.8% of the sample, which has about 60,000 clones, about nine tenths seen once. The starting material was CD4+ T cells from peripheral blood mononuclear cells, obtained in the first trimester of pregnancy. The sequence came from a female donor with multiple sclerosis, enrolled in a pregnancy study. This rearrangement joins TRBV11-2 to TRBJ2-7; D is uncertain. The CDR3 region is CASSLVSYEQYF. DNA of the CDR3: TGTGCCAGCAGCTTAGTTTCTTACGAGCAGTACTTC.